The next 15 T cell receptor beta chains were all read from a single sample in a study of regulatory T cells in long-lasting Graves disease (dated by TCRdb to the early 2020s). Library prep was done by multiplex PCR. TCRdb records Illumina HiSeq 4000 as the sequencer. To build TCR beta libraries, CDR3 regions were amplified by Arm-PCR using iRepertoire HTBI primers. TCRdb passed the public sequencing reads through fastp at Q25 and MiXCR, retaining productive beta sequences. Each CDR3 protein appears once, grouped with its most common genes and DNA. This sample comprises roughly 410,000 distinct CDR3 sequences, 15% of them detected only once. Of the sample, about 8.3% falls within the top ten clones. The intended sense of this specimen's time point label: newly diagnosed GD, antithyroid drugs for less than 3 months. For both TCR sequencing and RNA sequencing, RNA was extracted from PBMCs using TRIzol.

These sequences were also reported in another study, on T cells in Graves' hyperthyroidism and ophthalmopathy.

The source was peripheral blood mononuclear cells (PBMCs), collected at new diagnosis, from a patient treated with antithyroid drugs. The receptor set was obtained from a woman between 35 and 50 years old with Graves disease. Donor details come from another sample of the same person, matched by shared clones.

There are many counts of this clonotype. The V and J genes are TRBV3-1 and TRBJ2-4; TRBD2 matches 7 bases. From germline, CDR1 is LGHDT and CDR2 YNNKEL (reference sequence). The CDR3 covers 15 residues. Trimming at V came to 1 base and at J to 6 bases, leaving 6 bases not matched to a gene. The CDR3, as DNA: TGTGCCAGCAGCCAAGGGGAGCGGGACGTAAACATTCAGTACTTC. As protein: CASSQGERDVNIQYF.

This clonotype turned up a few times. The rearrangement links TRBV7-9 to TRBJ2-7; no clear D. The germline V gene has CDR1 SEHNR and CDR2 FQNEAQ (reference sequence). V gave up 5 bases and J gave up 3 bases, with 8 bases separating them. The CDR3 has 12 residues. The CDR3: CASSNKGYEQYF. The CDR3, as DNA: TGTGCCAGCAGCAACAAGGGCTACGAGCAGTACTTC.

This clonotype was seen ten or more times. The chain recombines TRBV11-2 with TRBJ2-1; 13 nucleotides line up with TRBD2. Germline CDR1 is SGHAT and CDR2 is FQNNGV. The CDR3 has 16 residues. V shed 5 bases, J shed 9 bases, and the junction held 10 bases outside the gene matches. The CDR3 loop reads CASSIGLAGVGVEQFF. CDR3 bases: TGTGCCAGCAGCATAGGACTAGCGGGAGTTGGTGTTGAGCAGTTCTTC.

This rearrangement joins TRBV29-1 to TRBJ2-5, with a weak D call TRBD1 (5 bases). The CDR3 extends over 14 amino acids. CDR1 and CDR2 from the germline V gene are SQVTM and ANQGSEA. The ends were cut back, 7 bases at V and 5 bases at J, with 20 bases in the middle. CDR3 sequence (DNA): TGCAGCGCCGTGCCGACCAACGCAGGGGAGACCCAGTACTTC. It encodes CSAVPTNAGETQYF.

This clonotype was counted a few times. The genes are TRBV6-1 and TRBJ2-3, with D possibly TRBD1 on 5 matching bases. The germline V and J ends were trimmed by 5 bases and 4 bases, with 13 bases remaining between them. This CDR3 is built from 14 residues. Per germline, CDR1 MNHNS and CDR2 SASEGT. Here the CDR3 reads CASSPQGFADTQYF. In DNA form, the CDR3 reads TGTGCCAGCAGTCCCCAGGGTTTCGCAGATACGCAGTATTTT.

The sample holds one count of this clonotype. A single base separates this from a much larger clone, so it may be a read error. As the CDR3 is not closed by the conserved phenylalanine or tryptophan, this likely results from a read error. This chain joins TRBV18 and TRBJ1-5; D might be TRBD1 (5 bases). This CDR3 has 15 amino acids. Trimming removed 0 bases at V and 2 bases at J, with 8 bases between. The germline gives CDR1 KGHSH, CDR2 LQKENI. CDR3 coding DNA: TGTGCCAGCTCACCACCTCAGGGTGGCAATCAGCCCCAGCATCTT. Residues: CASSPPQGGNQPQHL.

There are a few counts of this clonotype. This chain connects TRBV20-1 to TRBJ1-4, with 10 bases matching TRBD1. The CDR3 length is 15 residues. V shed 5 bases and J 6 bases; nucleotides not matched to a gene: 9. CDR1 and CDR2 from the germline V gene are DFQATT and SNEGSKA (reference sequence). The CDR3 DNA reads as TGCAGTGCTTTAGACCGGGACAGGGGTGATGAAAAACTGTTTTTT. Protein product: CSALDRDRGDEKLFF.

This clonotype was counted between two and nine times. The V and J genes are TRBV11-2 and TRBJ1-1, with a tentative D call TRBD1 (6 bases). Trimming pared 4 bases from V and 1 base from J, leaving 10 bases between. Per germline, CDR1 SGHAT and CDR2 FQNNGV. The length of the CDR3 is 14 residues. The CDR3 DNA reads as TGTGCCAGCAGCTCGATCAGGGGGAACACTGAAGCTTTCTTT. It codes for CASSSIRGNTEAFF.

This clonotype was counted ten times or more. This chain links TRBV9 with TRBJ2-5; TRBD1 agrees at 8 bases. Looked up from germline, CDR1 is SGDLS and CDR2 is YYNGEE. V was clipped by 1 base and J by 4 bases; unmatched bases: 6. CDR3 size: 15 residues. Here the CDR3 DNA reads TGTGCCAGCAGCGTACTAGGACAGGGTGGAGAGACCCAGTACTTC. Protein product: CASSVLGQGGETQYF.

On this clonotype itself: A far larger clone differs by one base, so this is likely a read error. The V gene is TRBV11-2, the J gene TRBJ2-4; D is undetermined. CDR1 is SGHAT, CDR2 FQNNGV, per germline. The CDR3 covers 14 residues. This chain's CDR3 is CAGSPTIPKNIQYF. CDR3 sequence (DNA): TGTGCCGGCAGCCCTACCATACCCAAAAACATTCAGTACTTC. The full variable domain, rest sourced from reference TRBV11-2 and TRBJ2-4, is EAGVAQSPRYKIIEKRQSVAFWCNPISGHATLYWYQQILGQGPKLLIQFQNNGVVDDSQLPKDRFSAERLKGVDSTLKIQPAKLEDSAVYLCAGSPTIPKNIQYFGAGTRLSVL.

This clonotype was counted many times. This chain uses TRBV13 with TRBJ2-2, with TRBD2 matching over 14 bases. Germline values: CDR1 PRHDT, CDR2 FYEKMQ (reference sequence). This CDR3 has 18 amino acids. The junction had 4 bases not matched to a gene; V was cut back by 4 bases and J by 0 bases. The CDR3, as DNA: TGTGCCAGCAGCTCCCTGACTAGCGGGAGGGCGAACACCGGGGAGCTGTTTTTT. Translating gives CASSSLTSGRANTGELFF.

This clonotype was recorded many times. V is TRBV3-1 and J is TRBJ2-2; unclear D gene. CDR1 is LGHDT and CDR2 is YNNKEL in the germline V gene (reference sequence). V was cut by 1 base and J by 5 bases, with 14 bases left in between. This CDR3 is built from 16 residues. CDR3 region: CASSQVVGLGTGELFF. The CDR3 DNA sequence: TGTGCCAGCAGCCAAGTGGTGGGCCTTGGAACCGGGGAGCTGTTTTTT.

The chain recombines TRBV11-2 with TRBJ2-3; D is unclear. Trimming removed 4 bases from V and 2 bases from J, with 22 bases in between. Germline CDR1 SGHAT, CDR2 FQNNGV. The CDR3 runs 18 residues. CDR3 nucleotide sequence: TGTGCCAGCAGCTCACCCTATCCCTCACAGAGATACACAGATACGCAGTATTTT. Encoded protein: CASSSPYPSQRYTDTQYF.

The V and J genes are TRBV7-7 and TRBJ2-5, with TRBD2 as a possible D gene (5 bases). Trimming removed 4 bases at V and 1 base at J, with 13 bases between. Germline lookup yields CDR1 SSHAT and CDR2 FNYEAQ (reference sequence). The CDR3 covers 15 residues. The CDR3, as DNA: TGTGCCAGCAGCTCTTTCGGTCGGGGCCAAGAGACCCAGTACTTC. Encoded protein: CASSSFGRGQETQYF.

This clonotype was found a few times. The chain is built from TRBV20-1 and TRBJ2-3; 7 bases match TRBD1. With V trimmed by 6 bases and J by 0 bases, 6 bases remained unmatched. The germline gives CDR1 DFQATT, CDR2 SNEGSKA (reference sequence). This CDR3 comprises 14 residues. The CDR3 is CSAWRTGSTDTQYF. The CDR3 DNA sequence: TGCAGTGCGTGGCGGACAGGTAGCACAGATACGCAGTATTTT.